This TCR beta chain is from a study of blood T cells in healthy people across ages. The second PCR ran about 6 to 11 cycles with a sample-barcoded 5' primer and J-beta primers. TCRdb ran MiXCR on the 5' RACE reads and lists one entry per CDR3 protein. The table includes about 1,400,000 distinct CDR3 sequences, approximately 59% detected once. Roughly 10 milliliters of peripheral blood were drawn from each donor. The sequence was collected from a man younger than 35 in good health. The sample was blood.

CDR3 DNA sequence: TGTGCCACCAAAAGCGACAGTACAGACACTGAAGCTTTCTTT. Translating it yields CATKSDSTDTEAFF. The V call is TRBV15, the J call TRBJ1-1; a possible D gene is TRBD1 (5 bases). The germline CDR1 and CDR2 sequences are LNHNV and YYDKDF (reference sequence). V was trimmed by 7 bases and J by 3 bases, leaving 15 bases between them. This CDR3 spans 14 amino acids.